These 20 T cell receptor beta chains were all obtained from the same sample, sequenced in a study of regulatory T cells in long-lasting Graves disease. Through Arm-PCR of CDR3 regions and iRepertoire HTBI primers, TCR beta libraries were built. One entry per CDR3 protein, called by TCRdb with MiXCR from the multiplex PCR reads. The table includes some 230,000 distinct CDR3 sequences, approximately 20% detected once. Time point given: newly diagnosed GD, antithyroid drugs for less than 3 months. Making the TCR library involved RNA that had been extracted from PBMCs. This specimen was peripheral blood mononuclear cells (PBMCs), taken at new diagnosis, from a patient treated with antithyroid drugs. The origin of the receptors is a female donor with Graves disease.

The V gene is TRBV5-6, the J gene TRBJ2-1; 13 nucleotides match TRBD2. V lost 3 bases and J lost 1; bases outside the gene matches: 4. CDR1 is SGHDT and CDR2 is YYEEEE in the germline V gene. CDR3 length equals 17 residues. Here the CDR3 reads CASSWTSGSGSYNEQFF. The DNA of the CDR3 is TGTGCCAGCAGCTGGACTAGCGGGAGTGGGTCCTACAATGAGCAGTTCTTC. Drawing the rest from reference TRBV5-6 and TRBJ2-1, the complete variable domain is DAGVTQSPTHLIKTRGQQVTLRCSPKSGHDTVSWYQQALGQGPQFIFQYYEEEERQRGNFPDRFSGHQFPNYSSELNVNALLLGDSALYLCASSWTSGSGSYNEQFFGPGTRLTVL.

This clonotype came up many times. The chain joins TRBV4-3 to TRBJ2-2, with 7 bases that match TRBD2. Trimming at V came to 0 bases and at J to 5 bases, leaving 6 bases not matched to a gene. CDR3 length equals 16 residues. Germline V gene data show CDR1 as LGHNA and CDR2 as YSLEER. The CDR3 region has the DNA TGCGCCAGCAGCCAAGAACGCGGGAGATTGACCGGGGAGCTGTTTTTT. It is translated as CASSQERGRLTGELFF.

V gene TRBV3-1 combines with J gene TRBJ2-7; 7 nucleotides align to TRBD2. Per the germline V gene, CDR1 is LGHDT and CDR2 is YNNKEL (reference sequence). This CDR3 is 14 amino acids long. V dropped 3 bases and J dropped 5; count of bases not matched to a gene: 7. The CDR3 spells CASSQAGGSHEQYF. DNA of the CDR3: TGTGCCAGCAGCCAGGCCGGGGGGTCCCACGAGCAGTACTTC.

This sequence joins TRBV7-2 and TRBJ2-7, with a weak D call TRBD1 (7 bases). V lost 5 bases and J 5 bases, leaving 16 bases between the germline ends. Looked up from germline, CDR1 is SGHTA and CDR2 is FQGNSA. CDR3 length: 14 amino acids. The CDR3 sequence is CASSLDREVHEQYF. The CDR3 DNA reads as TGTGCCAGCAGCCTCGACAGGGAGGTCCACGAGCAGTACTTC.

This clonotype was recorded many times. CDR3 coding DNA: TGTGCCATCAGTGATCCCAGGACTAGCGGTGTAGCAGATACGCAGTATTTT. This sequence encodes CAISDPRTSGVADTQYF. The chain is built from TRBV10-3 and TRBJ2-3, with TRBD2 identical over 10 bases. This CDR3 contains 17 residues. Germline CDR1 reads ENHRY; CDR2 reads SYGVKD. Trimming at V came to 3 bases and at J to 4 bases, leaving 10 bases not matched to a gene.

The sample holds many counts of this clonotype. The V call is TRBV6-5, the J call TRBJ1-4; D unresolved. The CDR3 covers 13 residues. Germline CDR1 MNHEY, CDR2 SVGAGI. Trimming took off 0 bases at V and 11 bases at J, with 10 bases between the two ends. CDR3 loop: CASSYSYRGKLFF. The CDR3 nucleotides read TGTGCCAGCAGTTACTCGTACAGAGGCAAACTGTTTTTT.

This chain links TRBV28 with TRBJ2-1; TRBD2 matches at 9 bases. V lost 4 bases, J lost 5 bases, and 9 bases stayed unmatched. In germline, CDR1 is MDHEN, CDR2 SYDVKM. The CDR3 spans 16 residues. The DNA for the CDR3 is TGTGCCAGCAGTTCCGAGCGGGAGGAGGGGCACAATGAGCAGTTCTTC. This translates into CASSSEREEGHNEQFF.

A word on this clonotype: The likely explanation is a read error, given a far larger clone one base away. The chain uses TRBV2 and TRBJ1-5, with D perhaps TRBD1 (6 bases). CDR3 length equals 14 residues. Germline CDR1 SNHLY, CDR2 FYNNEI. V was clipped by 10 bases and J by 1 base, with 14 bases between them. The CDR3 sequence: CANSFGQSNQPQHF. The CDR3 DNA reads as TGTGCCAACAGCTTCGGACAGAGCAATCAGCCCCAGCATTTT.

This clonotype was seen only a few times. The rearrangement joins TRBV7-9 to TRBJ2-3; no reliable D call. Per the germline V gene, CDR1 is SEHNR and CDR2 is FQNEAQ (reference sequence). The CDR3 extends over 17 amino acids. V gave up 4 bases and J gave up 2 bases, with 19 bases separating them. The CDR3 loop is CASSSILGRALTDTQYF. The CDR3 DNA sequence: TGTGCCAGCAGCTCAATCCTCGGTAGAGCCCTCACAGATACGCAGTATTTT.

At least ten counts were recorded for this clonotype. V and J are TRBV4-3 and TRBJ2-7; a weak D match, TRBD2 (5 bases). Germline V gives CDR1 LGHNA, CDR2 YSLEER. The CDR3 has 16 amino acids. Trimming pared 1 base from V and 4 bases from J, leaving 17 bases between. Written as DNA, the CDR3 is TGCGCCAGCAGCCAAGGCGTTGGACGGGATGCTTACGAGCAGTACTTC. It translates to CASSQGVGRDAYEQYF.

Many counts were recorded for this clonotype. This chain links TRBV7-9 with TRBJ1-1, with D perhaps TRBD1 (5 bases). CDR3 length equals 14 residues. V lost 3 bases, J lost 1 base, and 9 bases lay in between. In germline, CDR1 is SEHNR, CDR2 FQNEAQ (reference sequence). The CDR3 loop reads CASSFQGRNTEAFF. The CDR3 DNA is TGTGCCAGCAGCTTCCAGGGCCGGAACACTGAAGCTTTCTTT.

This rearrangement joins TRBV7-9 to TRBJ2-3, with TRBD1 matching 8 bases. The CDR3 totals 13 residues. The germline V gene has CDR1 SEHNR and CDR2 FQNEAQ (reference sequence). V dropped 0 bases and J dropped 13; count of bases not matched to a gene: 6. This CDR3 reads CASSLAQDRAKYF. The DNA of the CDR3 is TGTGCCAGCAGCTTAGCCCAGGACAGGGCTAAGTATTTT.

This clonotype has a count of ten or more. The chain has TRBV18 and TRBJ2-7; D is unclear. Germline V lookup: CDR1 KGHSH, CDR2 LQKENI. This CDR3 has 15 amino acids. The germline V and J ends were trimmed by 2 bases and 3 bases, with 14 bases remaining between them. CDR3 bases: TGTGCCAGCTCACCAAATATAGGGAAAGGCTACGAGCAGTACTTC. Protein: CASSPNIGKGYEQYF. The full variable domain, its missing parts supplied by reference TRBV18 and TRBJ2-7, is NAGVMQNPRHLVRRRGQEARLRCSPMKGHSHVYWYRQLPEEGLKFMVYLQKENIIDESGMPKERFSAEFPKEGPSILRIQQVVRGDSAAYFCASSPNIGKGYEQYFGPGTRLTVT.

This clonotype was recorded at least ten times. CDR3 bases: TGTGCCAGCAGCGCGGACCAGCCAGAGACCCAGTACTTC. Residues: CASSADQPETQYF. The chain carries TRBV7-6 and TRBJ2-5; the D is unclear. The CDR3 extends over 13 amino acids. The germline V gene encodes CDR1 SGHVS and CDR2 FNYEAQ. Trimming removed 5 bases from V and 4 bases from J, with 11 bases in between.

This clonotype was seen ten or more times. This rearrangement joins TRBV20-1 to TRBJ2-7; a possible D gene is TRBD2 (6 bases). CDR1 and CDR2 (germline): DFQATT, SNEGSKA (reference sequence). Deletions cut 4 bases from V and 1 base from J, with 20 bases between. This CDR3 contains 16 residues. CDR3 sequence: CSATVFGTPDSYEQYF. The DNA for the CDR3 is TGCAGTGCTACAGTATTCGGGACTCCCGATTCCTACGAGCAGTACTTC.

This clonotype has ten or more counts. The chain recombines TRBV20-1 with TRBJ2-5; 7 bases map to TRBD1. Unmatched junction bases numbered 7, after V lost 2 bases and J lost 1 base. Germline values: CDR1 DFQATT, CDR2 SNEGSKA (reference sequence). This CDR3 contains 15 residues. The CDR3 is CSARLATGLQETQYF. The CDR3 DNA reads TGCAGTGCTAGACTTGCGACAGGGCTCCAAGAGACCCAGTACTTC.

The V gene is TRBV4-1, the J gene TRBJ2-3; tentatively, D is TRBD2 (5 bases). Deletions cut 1 base from V and 2 bases from J, with 10 bases between. This CDR3 comprises 15 residues. Germline loops: CDR1 MGHRA, CDR2 YSYEKL. The CDR3: CASSQVEGTTDTQYF. Written as DNA, the CDR3 is TGCGCCAGCAGCCAAGTAGAGGGAACCACAGATACGCAGTATTTT.

This clonotype was seen at least ten times. The CDR3 DNA follows: TGTGCCAGCTCGTCCGGGACAGCCGCCTACGAGCAGTACTTC. Amino acid sequence: CASSSGTAAYEQYF. This chain connects TRBV18 to TRBJ2-7; 7 bases match TRBD1. Unmatched junction bases numbered 7, after V lost 6 bases and J lost 2 bases. Germline V lookup: CDR1 KGHSH, CDR2 LQKENI. The CDR3 is 14 amino acids.

At least ten counts were recorded for this clonotype. The rearrangement joins TRBV7-3 to TRBJ1-1; D uncertain. The germline CDR1 and CDR2 sequences are SGHTA and FQGTGA. Trimming removed 2 bases from V and 4 bases from J, with 11 bases in between. CDR3 length: 14 amino acids. The CDR3 loop reads CASSLLGTGTEAFF. The CDR3 DNA reads as TGTGCCAGCAGCTTATTGGGTACTGGCACTGAAGCTTTCTTT.

The table lists this clonotype with many counts. The chain links TRBV6-2 or TRBV6-3 to TRBJ2-5; D not certain. The CDR3 length is 14 residues. Trimming left V 7 bases short and J 2 bases short, with 14 bases between. Per germline, CDR1 MNHEY and CDR2 SVGEGT. CDR3 in amino acids: CASTGRVLQETQYF. Here the CDR3 DNA reads TGTGCCAGCACCGGAAGGGTTTTACAAGAGACCCAGTACTTC.